This TCR beta chain was profiled in a study of T cell responses to AZD1222 COVID-19 vaccine. Study-wide findings and caveats: Seropositive AZD1222 recipients at baseline numbered only five to seven.

This table comes from immunoSEQ multiplex PCR, and its TCRdb copy is limited to in-frame clones, with some not included. The sample records 26,000 or so clones, 87% being singletons. V trimming: 5 bases; J trimming: 1 base; junction bases outside the gene matches: 5. Germline V CDR1 and CDR2: SGHAT, FQDESV (reference sequence). CDR3 length equals 15 residues. A remark on this clone: Its specificity is not known.

The J gene is TRBJ1-2, the V gene TRBV11-1, with 9 bases lining up with TRBD1. The sequence was obtained from an adult who received the AZD1222 COVID-19 vaccine. The sample here was peripheral blood, taken 28 days after the second AZD1222 dose. The CDR3 bases are TGTGCCAGCAGCAACGGACAGGGGAATAACTATGGCTACACCTTC. This translates into CASSNGQGNNYGYTF.